This T cell receptor (beta chain) was sequenced in a study of cytomegalovirus exposure and HLA in healthy donors. In regard to this clone: Germline is not matched at one junction end, which may reflect a read error.

Both 60 Vbeta primers and 13 Jbeta primers went into the PCR. Sequencing was performed with immunoSEQ multiplex PCR; in TCRdb, only in-frame clones are kept and a portion is missing. Of 150,000 to 200,000 clones in the sample, 68% were seen once. This CDR3 spans 13 amino acids. Germline CDR1 reads SGHRS; CDR2 reads YFSETQ. Sequenced: PBMCs. The chain employs TRBV5-1 and TRBJ1-2; D ambiguous. The sequence was obtained from a woman between 40 and 50 years old in good health and CMV-seropositive. CDR3: CASTAGQDDGYPF. In DNA form, the CDR3 reads TGCGCCAGCACCGCCGGCCAGGATGATGGCTACCCCTTC.